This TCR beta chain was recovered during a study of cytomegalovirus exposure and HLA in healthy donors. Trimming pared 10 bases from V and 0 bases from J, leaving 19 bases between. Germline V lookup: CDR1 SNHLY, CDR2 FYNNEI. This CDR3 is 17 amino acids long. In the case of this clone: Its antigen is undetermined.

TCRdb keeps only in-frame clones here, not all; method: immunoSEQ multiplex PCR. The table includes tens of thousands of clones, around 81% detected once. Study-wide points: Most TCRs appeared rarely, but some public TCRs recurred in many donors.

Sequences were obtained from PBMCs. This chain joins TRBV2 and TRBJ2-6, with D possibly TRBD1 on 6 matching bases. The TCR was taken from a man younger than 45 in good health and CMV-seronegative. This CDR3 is CATQTGTSTSGANVLTF. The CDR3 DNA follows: TGTGCCACTCAAACCGGGACAAGCACCTCTGGGGCCAACGTCCTGACTTTC.